This entry lists 22 T cell receptor beta chains sequenced from one sample in a study of cytomegalovirus exposure and HLA in healthy donors. The assay was immunoSEQ multiplex PCR, and TCRdb's table has in-frame clones only and misses some. The data contain about 130,000 clones, about 94% of them singletons. Sequences were obtained from PBMCs. The origin of the receptors is a young woman in good health and CMV-seronegative.

The chain uses TRBV30 and TRBJ1-1; D ambiguous. V was trimmed by 0 bases and J by 8 bases, leaving 16 bases between them. Per the germline V gene, CDR1 is GTSNPN and CDR2 is SVGIG (reference sequence). The CDR3 contains 14 residues. The CDR3 loop reads CAWSVRVRAAEAFF. The CDR3 bases are TGTGCCTGGAGTGTACGCGTGAGGGCAGCCGAAGCTTTCTTT.

This sequence joins TRBV28 and TRBJ1-1; D is ambiguous. Per germline, CDR1 MDHEN and CDR2 SYDVKM. V was shortened by 2 bases and J by 4 bases, with 11 bases between the two germline ends. The CDR3 extends over 14 amino acids. This CDR3 reads CASSLRSRGTEAFF. In DNA form, the CDR3 reads TGTGCCAGCAGTTTAAGGTCCCGGGGCACTGAAGCTTTCTTT.

This clone turned up a few times. The DNA of the CDR3 is TGTGCCAGCAGCTTGTCCGGGACTAGCGCTCGAGAGCAGTACTTC. Its protein is CASSLSGTSAREQYF. The gene calls are TRBV5-6 and TRBJ2-7, with 10 bases matching TRBD2. The CDR3 extends over 15 amino acids. Trimming took 1 base from V and 7 from J; bases not matched to a gene: 8. CDR1 and CDR2 (germline): SGHDT, YYEEEE.

The rearrangement uses TRBV6-1 and TRBJ2-7; 7 bases are shared with TRBD1. J gave up 3 bases and V 6 bases, and 8 bases lay outside the gene matches. Germline CDR1 is MNHNS and CDR2 is SASEGT. This CDR3 has 14 residues. The CDR3 DNA reads TGTGCCAGCAGGAAGACAGGGACGAGCTACGAGCAGTACTTC. It yields the protein CASRKTGTSYEQYF.

The chain joins TRBV27 to TRBJ1-2; D is unresolved. The germline V gene encodes CDR1 MNHEY and CDR2 SMNVEV (reference sequence). Between the trimmed V and J ends, which lost 8 bases and 2 bases, there was a span of 21 bases. The CDR3 totals 16 residues. The CDR3 region has the DNA TGTGCCAGCCACCAGGCCCCCTTACTTCGAAACTATGGCTACACCTTC. This codes for CASHQAPLLRNYGYTF.

The chain employs TRBV7-2 and TRBJ2-1; D not resolved. Germline loops: CDR1 SGHTA, CDR2 FQGNSA. Between the trimmed V and J ends, which lost 1 base and 11 bases, there was a span of 18 bases. CDR3 length equals 15 residues. In nucleotides, the CDR3 is TGTGCCAGCAGCTTAGATTCTTCAAGACACCAGAAGCAGTTCTTC. This encodes CASSLDSSRHQKQFF. The full variable domain, completed using reference TRBV7-2 and TRBJ2-1, is GAGVSQSPSNKVTEKGKDVELRCDPISGHTALYWYRQSLGQGLEFLIYFQGNSAPDKSGLPSDRFSAERTGGSVSTLTIQRTQQEDSAVYLCASSLDSSRHQKQFFGPGTRLTVL.

CDR3 region: CASSHRQGNTGELFF. The DNA of the CDR3 is TGCGCCAGCAGCCACCGACAGGGTAACACCGGGGAGCTGTTTTTT. This rearrangement joins TRBV4-1 to TRBJ2-2, with 7 bases that match TRBD1. This CDR3 has 15 amino acids. V gave up 3 bases and J gave up 2 bases; unmatched junction bases: 3. The V gene's germline CDR1 is MGHRA and CDR2 YSYEKL.

This rearrangement joins TRBV13 to TRBJ1-2, with a tentative D call TRBD1 (5 bases). The germline V and J ends were trimmed by 8 bases and 6 bases, with 16 bases remaining between them. Germline V gives CDR1 PRHDT, CDR2 FYEKMQ (reference sequence). The CDR3 loop spans 13 amino acids. CDR3 sequence: CASARQGWNGYTF. As DNA, the CDR3 is TGTGCCAGCGCCCGGCAGGGTTGGAATGGCTACACCTTC.

The V call is TRBV18, the J call TRBJ2-5; D uncertain. V gave up 3 bases and J gave up 2 bases, with 7 bases separating them. CDR1 is KGHSH, CDR2 LQKENI, per germline. CDR3 length: 13 residues. CDR3 DNA sequence: TGTGCCAGCTCACCGGGCCTTCAAGAGACCCAGTACTTC. Amino acids: CASSPGLQETQYF.

This sequence joins TRBV10-3 and TRBJ2-3, with D unresolved. The germline CDR1 and CDR2 sequences are ENHRY and SYGVKD. The CDR3 is 15 amino acids. The V end was cut by 0 bases, the J end by 1 base, with 8 bases between. CDR3 loop: CAISESSSRTDTQYF. CDR3 DNA sequence: TGTGCCATCAGTGAGTCCTCTAGTCGCACAGATACGCAGTATTTT.

The rearrangement joins TRBV23-1 to TRBJ1-1, with D perhaps TRBD1 (6 bases). TRBV23-1 is identified as an open reading frame with a role that is uncertain. V was pared by 0 bases and J by 1 base, with 9 bases between. The CDR3 length is 15 residues. The CDR3 sequence: CASSQSSGANTEAFF. The CDR3 DNA is TGCGCCAGCAGTCAATCTTCAGGGGCGAACACTGAAGCTTTCTTT.

The J gene is TRBJ1-2, the V gene TRBV7-9; perhaps TRBD1 as D (6 bases). Germline V gene sequence: CDR1 SEHNR, CDR2 FQNEAQ (reference sequence). The CDR3 spans 14 residues. V shed 5 bases and J shed 5 bases, with 15 bases lying between them. The CDR3 here is CASSHRQESYGYTF. The CDR3 DNA reads as TGTGCCAGCAGCCACCGACAGGAGAGTTATGGCTACACCTTC.

This chain links TRBV27 with TRBJ2-1; 7 nucleotides match TRBD1. With 4 bases clipped from V and 7 bases from J, the junction kept 1 base outside the gene matches. This CDR3 region has 12 residues. Germline V gene sequence: CDR1 MNHEY, CDR2 SMNVEV (reference sequence). Here the CDR3 reads CASSSQGNEQFF. The DNA for the CDR3 is TGTGCCAGCAGTTCACAGGGGAATGAGCAGTTCTTC.

This clone was counted once. The V and J genes are TRBV2 and TRBJ2-1; D might be TRBD2 (6 bases). The V and J ends lost 7 bases and 2 bases respectively, with 9 bases between them. This CDR3 spans 13 amino acids. Germline loops: CDR1 SNHLY, CDR2 FYNNEI. The CDR3 DNA reads as TGTGCCAGCATGGAGGGCCCCTACAATGAGCAGTTCTTC. Translated, it gives CASMEGPYNEQFF.

The chain joins TRBV29-1 to TRBJ1-3; D ambiguous. The CDR3 has 13 residues. Deletions cut 4 bases from V and 4 bases from J, with 11 bases between. Germline-derived CDR1 and CDR2 are SQVTM and ANQGSEA. The CDR3: CSVAEVIGNTIYF. The CDR3 DNA reads TGCAGCGTTGCCGAGGTGATCGGAAACACCATATATTTT.

The V gene is TRBV4-1, the J gene TRBJ1-2; 7 bases fit TRBD1. Germline CDR1 and CDR2: MGHRA and YSYEKL. V was clipped by 7 bases and J by 6 bases; unmatched bases: 5. The CDR3 is 12 amino acids. The CDR3 DNA is TGCGCCAGCACCAAAGGGGGCGATGGCTACACCTTC. This encodes CASTKGGDGYTF.

This clone was picked up one time. The chain combines TRBV6-4 with TRBJ2-1, with 8 bases fitting TRBD1. There are 17 residues in the CDR3. Germline trimming cut 5 bases from V and 6 bases from J; bases unmatched to any gene: 15. Germline V CDR1 and CDR2: MRHNA, SNTAGT. CDR3 bases: TGTGCCAGCAGTCCAGCCCCCCTGAGGACAGGGCGCAATGAGCAGTTCTTC. This translates into CASSPAPLRTGRNEQFF.

The genes are TRBV6-5 and TRBJ2-3, with 7 bases aligning to TRBD1. The germline V gene encodes CDR1 MNHEY and CDR2 SVGAGI. The CDR3 totals 15 residues. J was trimmed by 0 bases and V by 8 bases; bases with no gene match: 8. In DNA form, the CDR3 reads TGTGCCAGCCGATCGGGACAGCCTAGCACAGATACGCAGTATTTT. Protein: CASRSGQPSTDTQYF.

The chain recombines TRBV2 with TRBJ1-5, with 10 bases fitting TRBD1. Unmatched junction bases numbered 13, after V lost 4 bases and J lost 1 base. This CDR3 is 19 amino acids long. The germline gives CDR1 SNHLY, CDR2 FYNNEI. The CDR3 DNA reads as TGTGCCAGCAGTGGAAAGGTTAGGACAGGGGGTATGAGCAATCAGCCCCAGCATTTT. Residues: CASSGKVRTGGMSNQPQHF.

In its sample, this clone was seen many times. CDR3 in amino acids: CASSPGLVRENEQFF. The CDR3 bases are TGCGCCAGCAGCCCCGGACTAGTAAGGGAAAATGAGCAGTTCTTC. V and J are TRBV5-1 and TRBJ2-1, with 7 bases fitting TRBD2. There are 15 residues in the CDR3. J gave up 7 bases and V 4 bases, and 11 bases lay outside the gene matches. Germline V gene lookup returns CDR1 SGHRS and CDR2 YFSETQ.

The rearrangement links TRBV7-9 to TRBJ1-1; 7 bases match TRBD1. The CDR3 totals 13 residues. V lost 5 bases and J lost 4; bases outside the gene matches: 4. Germline CDR1 and CDR2: SEHNR and FQNEAQ (reference sequence). The CDR3 protein is CASSLDRVTEAFF. The CDR3 DNA is TGTGCCAGCAGCCTCGACAGGGTCACTGAAGCTTTCTTT.

The CDR3 loop reads CASRLDVSETEAFF. For the CDR3, the DNA is TGCGCCAGCCGTCTCGACGTATCGGAGACTGAAGCTTTCTTT. The J gene is TRBJ1-1, the V gene TRBV5-1; D gene ambiguous. CDR3 length: 14 residues. CDR1 and CDR2 (germline): SGHRS, YFSETQ. Trimming shortened V by 7 bases and J by 5 bases, and 18 bases separated the two germline ends.